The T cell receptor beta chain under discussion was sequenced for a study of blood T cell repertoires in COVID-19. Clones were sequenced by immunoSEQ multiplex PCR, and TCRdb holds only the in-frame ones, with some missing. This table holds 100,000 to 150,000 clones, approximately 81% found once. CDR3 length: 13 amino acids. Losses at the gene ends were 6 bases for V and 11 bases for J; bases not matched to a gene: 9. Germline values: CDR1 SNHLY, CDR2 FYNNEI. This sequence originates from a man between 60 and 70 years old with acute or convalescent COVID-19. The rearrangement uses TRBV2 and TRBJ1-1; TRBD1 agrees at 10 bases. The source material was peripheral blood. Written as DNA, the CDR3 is TGTGCCAGCAGCAATGACAGGGGGCGAAACGCTTTCTTT. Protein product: CASSNDRGRNAFF. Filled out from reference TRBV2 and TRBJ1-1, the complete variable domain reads EPEVTQTPSHQVTQMGQEVILRCVPISNHLYFYWYRQILGQKVEFLVSFYNNEISEKSEIFDDQFSVERPDGSNFTLKIRSTKLEDSAMYFCASSNDRGRNAFFGQGTRLTVV.